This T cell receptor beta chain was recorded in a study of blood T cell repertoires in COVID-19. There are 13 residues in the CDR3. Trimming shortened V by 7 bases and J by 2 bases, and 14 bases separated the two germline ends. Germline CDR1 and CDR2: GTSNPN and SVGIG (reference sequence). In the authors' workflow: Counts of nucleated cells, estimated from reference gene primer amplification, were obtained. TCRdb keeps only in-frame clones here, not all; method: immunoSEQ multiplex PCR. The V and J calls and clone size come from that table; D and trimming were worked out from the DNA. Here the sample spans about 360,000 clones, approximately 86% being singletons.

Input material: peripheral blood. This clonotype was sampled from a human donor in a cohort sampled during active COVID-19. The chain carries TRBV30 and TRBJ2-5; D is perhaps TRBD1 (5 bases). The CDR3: CASYPDSQETQYF. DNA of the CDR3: TGTGCCTCCTATCCAGACAGTCAAGAGACCCAGTACTTC.